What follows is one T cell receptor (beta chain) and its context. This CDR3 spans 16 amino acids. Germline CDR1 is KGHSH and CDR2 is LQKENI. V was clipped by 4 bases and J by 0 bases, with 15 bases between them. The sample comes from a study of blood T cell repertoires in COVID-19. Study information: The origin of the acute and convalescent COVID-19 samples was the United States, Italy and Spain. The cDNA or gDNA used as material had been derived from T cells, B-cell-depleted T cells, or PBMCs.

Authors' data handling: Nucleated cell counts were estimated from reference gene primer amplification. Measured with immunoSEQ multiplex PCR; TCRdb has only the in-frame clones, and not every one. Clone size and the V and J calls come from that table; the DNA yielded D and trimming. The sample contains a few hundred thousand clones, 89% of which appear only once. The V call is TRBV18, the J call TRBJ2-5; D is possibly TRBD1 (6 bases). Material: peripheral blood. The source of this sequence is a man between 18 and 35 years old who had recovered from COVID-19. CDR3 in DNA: TGTGCCAGCTCACAAACAATTGGACAGAACCAAGAGACCCAGTACTTC. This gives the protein CASSQTIGQNQETQYF.